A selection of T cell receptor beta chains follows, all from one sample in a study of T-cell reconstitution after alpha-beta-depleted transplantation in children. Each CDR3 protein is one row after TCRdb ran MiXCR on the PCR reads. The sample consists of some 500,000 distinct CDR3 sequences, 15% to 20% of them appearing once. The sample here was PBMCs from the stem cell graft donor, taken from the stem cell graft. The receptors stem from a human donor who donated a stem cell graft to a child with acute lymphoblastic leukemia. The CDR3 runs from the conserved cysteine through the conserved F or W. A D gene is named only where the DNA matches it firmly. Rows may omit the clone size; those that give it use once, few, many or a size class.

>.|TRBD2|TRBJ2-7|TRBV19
CASSVAGGRYEQYF
TGTGCCAGTAGTGTAGCGGGAGGAAGATACGAGCAGTACTTC
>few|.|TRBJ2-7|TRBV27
CASAPRFSRDPWYF
TGTGCCAGCGCCCCAAGATTTTCTAGGGACCCCTGGTACTTC
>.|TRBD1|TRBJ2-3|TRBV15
CATSSRKDREVGGDTQYF
TGTGCCACCAGCAGCCGAAAGGACAGGGAGGTTGGAGGCGATACGCAGTATTTT
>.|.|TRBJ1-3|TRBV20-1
CSARVQSSGNTIYF
TGCAGTGCTAGGGTGCAGAGCTCTGGAAACACCATATATTTT
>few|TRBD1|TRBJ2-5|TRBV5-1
CASRFDRGQETQYF
TGCGCCAGCAGATTCGACAGGGGCCAAGAGACCCAGTACTTC
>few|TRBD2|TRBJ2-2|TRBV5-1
CASSPGLAGGMAGELFF
TGCGCCAGCAGCCCGGGACTAGCGGGAGGTATGGCCGGGGAGCTGTTTTTT
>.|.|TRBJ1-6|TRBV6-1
CASTRALSYNSPLHF
TGTGCCAGCACTCGGGCCCTCTCCTATAATTCACCCCTCCACTTT
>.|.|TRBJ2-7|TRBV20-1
CSARDGAGPSYEQYF
TGCAGTGCTAGAGATGGGGCTGGTCCCTCCTACGAGCAGTACTTC
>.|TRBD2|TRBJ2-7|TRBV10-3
CAISTSVSYEQYF
TGTGCCATCAGTACTAGCGTCTCCTACGAGCAGTACTTC
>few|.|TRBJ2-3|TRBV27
CASSLSFAPDTQYF
TGTGCCAGCAGTTTATCTTTTGCCCCGGATACGCAGTATTTT
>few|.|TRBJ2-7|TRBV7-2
CASSSNLRGLSYEQYF
TGTGCCAGCAGCTCCAACCTTCGGGGTTTGAGCTACGAGCAGTACTTC
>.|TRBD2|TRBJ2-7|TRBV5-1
CASRWTSGSYEQYF
TGCGCCAGCAGGTGGACTAGCGGGAGCTACGAGCAGTACTTC
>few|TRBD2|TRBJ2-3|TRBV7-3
CASSPGTSLVTQYF
TGTGCCAGCAGCCCAGGGACTAGTTTGGTTACGCAGTATTTT
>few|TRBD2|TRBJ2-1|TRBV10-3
CAISELAGGANNEQFF
TGTGCCATCAGTGAACTAGCGGGAGGTGCTAACAATGAGCAGTTCTTC
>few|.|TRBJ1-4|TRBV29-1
CSVFQGYATNEKLFF
TGCAGCGTTTTCCAGGGATACGCAACTAATGAAAAACTGTTTTTT
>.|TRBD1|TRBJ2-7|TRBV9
CASSVGQGPFYEQYF
TGTGCCAGCAGCGTAGGACAGGGGCCGTTCTACGAGCAGTACTTC
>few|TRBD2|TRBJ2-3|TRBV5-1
CASSRTSGRQTDTQYF
TGCGCCAGCAGTCGGACTAGCGGGAGACAAACAGATACGCAGTATTTT
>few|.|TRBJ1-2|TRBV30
CAWRGGRAFGYTF
TGTGCCTGGAGGGGAGGGCGCGCGTTTGGCTACACCTTC